The 12 T cell receptor beta chains below come from one sample, sequenced in a study of CD8+ T cells in alopecia areata. Treatment defined: oral pan-JAK inhibitor, 5-10 mg twice daily. Extracted from the samples, RNA was reverse transcribed into cDNA to serve as the sequencing template. Sequenced by immunoSEQ multiplex PCR; TCRdb stores in-frame clones only, minus some. The top ten clones hold less than 20% of a sample with some 95,000 clones, about 44% of them seen once. Sequenced material: CD8+ T cells sorted from blood, taken at week 24, from a patient treated with tofacitinib. These receptors came from a human donor with alopecia areata.

This chain connects TRBV29-1 to TRBJ2-5, with 14 bases lining up with TRBD2. V lost 7 bases, J lost 4 bases, and 8 bases stayed unmatched. The CDR3 sequence is 15 residues long. Per germline, CDR1 SQVTM and CDR2 ANQGSEA. The CDR3 loop is CSARGTSGSLETQYF. The DNA for the CDR3 is TGCAGCGCCCGGGGGACTAGCGGGAGTCTAGAGACCCAGTACTTC.

The gene calls are TRBV6-1 and TRBJ2-1, with D uncertain. Germline V gene sequence: CDR1 MNHNS, CDR2 SASEGT. V lost 6 bases and J lost 0, with 12 bases in between. The CDR3 contains 15 residues. The CDR3 region has the DNA TGTGCCAGCAGCGTAGGGATCGGCTCCTACAATGAGCAGTTCTTC. Protein: CASSVGIGSYNEQFF.

This clone was observed a handful of times. The rearrangement joins TRBV2 to TRBJ2-7; TRBD2 aligns across 7 bases. CDR1 and CDR2 from the germline V gene are SNHLY and FYNNEI. Trimming removed 5 bases from V and 4 bases from J; junction bases left unmatched: 8. The length of the CDR3 is 14 residues. DNA for the CDR3: TGTGCCAGCAGTCGGGGCGGGGGTCTTTACGAGCAGTACTTC. Translating it yields CASSRGGGLYEQYF.

Points on this clone: One junction end does not reproduce the germline sequence, and a read error may be involved. V and J are TRBV7-9 and TRBJ2-5; no definite D call. CDR1 and CDR2 (germline): SEHNR, FQNEAQ (reference sequence). The length of the CDR3 is 10 residues. CDR3: CASSLGAPDF. The CDR3 DNA sequence: TGTGCCAGCAGCTTAGGAGCGCCGGACTTC.

The J gene is TRBJ2-2, the V gene TRBV4-1; no reliable D call. This CDR3 is built from 17 residues. CDR1 and CDR2 from the germline V gene are MGHRA and YSYEKL. Trimming took off 0 bases at V and 4 bases at J, with 15 bases between the two ends. The CDR3 loop is CASSQDRGFGSTGELFF. CDR3 DNA: TGCGCCAGCAGCCAAGATCGAGGATTCGGATCCACCGGGGAGCTGTTTTTT.

This clone occurred a few times. In the same sample, other DNA sequences code for this CDR3. The chain carries TRBV29-1 and TRBJ2-7; 8 bases are a match to TRBD1. After removal of 4 bases from V and 0 bases from J, the junction contained 2 bases not matched to a gene. The CDR3 has 13 amino acids. CDR1 and CDR2 from the germline V gene are SQVTM and ANQGSEA. CDR3 nucleotide sequence: TGCAGCGTTGGTACAGGGGGCTCCTACGAGCAGTACTTC. Protein: CSVGTGGSYEQYF.

V usage is TRBV30 and J usage is TRBJ1-2; tentatively, D is TRBD1 (5 bases). The CDR3 runs 15 residues. Trimming took off 0 bases at V and 2 bases at J, with 13 bases between the two ends. The germline CDR1 and CDR2 sequences are GTSNPN and SVGIG (reference sequence). CDR3 region: CAWSVWVGANYGYTF. In nucleotides, the CDR3 is TGTGCCTGGAGTGTTTGGGTCGGGGCCAACTATGGCTACACCTTC.

CDR3: CASSPSGGSLSYTF. The CDR3 DNA sequence: TGTGCCAGCAGCCCCTCGGGGGGGTCTCTGAGCTACACCTTC. This chain connects TRBV14 to TRBJ1-2; possibly TRBD1 for D (5 bases). The CDR3 spans 14 residues. CDR1 is SGHDN, CDR2 FVKESK, per germline. Trimming removed 4 bases from V and 9 bases from J, with 18 bases in between.

This clone was counted ten times or more. The chain combines TRBV6-1 with TRBJ2-7, with 13 bases fitting TRBD2. Trimming removed 4 bases from V and 7 bases from J; junction bases left unmatched: 10. This CDR3 has 16 residues. Per the germline V gene, CDR1 is MNHNS and CDR2 is SASEGT. The CDR3 spells CASSVSPGTSGEEQYF. In DNA, the CDR3 is TGTGCCAGCAGTGTTAGTCCTGGGACTAGCGGGGAGGAGCAGTACTTC.

The chain recombines TRBV27 with TRBJ2-3, with 10 bases lining up with TRBD2. This CDR3 is 15 amino acids long. V shed 4 bases, J shed 4 bases, and the junction held 5 bases outside the gene matches. In germline, CDR1 is MNHEY, CDR2 SMNVEV (reference sequence). The CDR3 loop reads CASSYSSGSADTQYF. CDR3 DNA sequence: TGTGCCAGCAGTTATTCTAGCGGGAGTGCAGATACGCAGTATTTT.

The chain carries TRBV6-5 and TRBJ2-5, with 7 nucleotides matching TRBD2. This CDR3 region has 15 residues. Germline V gene sequence: CDR1 MNHEY, CDR2 SVGAGI. The V segment lost 2 bases and the J segment 5 bases; nucleotides outside the gene matches: 8. The CDR3 DNA follows: TGTGCCAGCAGTTACACCGGGGGGACTCTTGAGACCCAGTACTTC. This sequence encodes CASSYTGGTLETQYF.

V usage is TRBV7-3 and J usage is TRBJ2-1; D possibly uses TRBD1 or TRBD2 (5 bases each). Trimming removed 2 bases from V and 7 bases from J, with 9 bases in between. CDR1 and CDR2 (germline): SGHTA, FQGTGA. There are 13 residues in the CDR3. The CDR3 DNA reads TGTGCCAGCAGCTTAGGGGGTAGGAATGAGCAGTTCTTC. Protein product: CASSLGGRNEQFF.